This T cell receptor beta chain was captured in a study of shared clonotypes between healthy human individuals (dated by TCRdb to the early 2020s). Regarding the research as a whole: The cohort included a few men and a couple of women between 18 and 49 years of age. To estimate repertoire size and how much clonotype sharing occurs between individuals, the study deeply sequenced the blood TCR repertoires of roughly 5 healthy adults. For each donor, three plates each were used for CD4 naive and CD4 memory, two plates were used for CD8 naive, and one plate was used for CD8 memory. Each donor's leukapheresis produced roughly between roughly 0.85 and 9.5 billion PBMCs. To increase sequencing depth and limit assay-specific biases, TCR repertoire library preparation and sequencing were carried out by different laboratories using diverse techniques. General findings and caveats noted by the study authors: The genetic and exposure-history diversity represented was limited by the small number of donors. Sampling was restricted to blood, and TCR repertoires in tissues likely differ from the TCR repertoires found in blood. Even with the large sequencing depth, rarefaction of the sorted-subset datasets indicated that sequencing was incomplete. Naive subsets generally had larger estimated clonotype richness than memory subsets did. When a handful of donors were compared, the shared fraction of clonotypes was around 5% for naive CD4, about 4% for naive CD8, 2% to 2.5% for memory CD4, and approximately 0.4% for memory CD8. Pairwise subsampling indicated that sequencing depth was expected to affect the degree of clonotype sharing among donors. Clonotypes shared by all four sorted-subset donors showed higher generation probabilities than non-shared clonotypes.

As regards this clone: This receptor's antigen is unknown. The input lacks base qualities; no much larger clone sits a single base away.

Healthy HIV-negative adults with no recently reported acute infections or vaccinations were included as donors. Every donor was a Caucasian adult residing in Nashville, Tennessee, USA. CD4+ T cells were enriched by magnetic negative selection, after which naive cells were positively selected on CD45RA and the negative fraction was taken as the memory subset. After blood collection by leukapheresis, PBMCs were isolated using Ficoll-Histopaque density gradient centrifugation and then cryopreserved in the vapor phase of liquid nitrogen. Analytical flow cytometry was used to check the purity and quantity of each magnetically sorted T cell population. Each sorted fraction had its genomic DNA isolated and then quantified by UV absorbance on a Nanodrop 2000c. Via the germline V gene, CDR1 is MDHEN and CDR2 SYDVKM. Its CDR3 holds 16 amino acids, cysteine through phenylalanine. Here the CDR3 DNA is all that survives: 48 bases in frame from base 1. V and J lose 0 bases and 5 bases, and a span of 16 bases separates them.

Using the deep immunoSEQ assay, TCR CDR3 regions were amplified from genomic DNA by multiplex PCR. Genomic DNA extracted from each cell subset was distributed evenly over all wells of several immunoSEQ 96-well plates, and each plate served as one replicate. For sorted subsets, around 0.2 ug genomic DNA, equal to 25,000 to 35,000 T cell genomes, was loaded into each replicate PCR. Purified libraries were measured with a Qubit 3.0 fluorometer, size-checked on a Bioanalyzer 2100, and measured again with the KAPA Library Quantification kit. Every immunoSEQ 96-well plate was sequenced on a separate single-read 150-cycle Illumina NextSeq 550 flow cell. In the authors' own workflow: Because only junctional sequences without quality scores were contained in the immunoSEQ output, filtering matching that applied to full-length reads could not be performed. Sequences were annotated with PyIR, a Python wrapper for IgBLAST v1.9, using IMGT germline references to assign V/J genes and CDR3. Reads with weak V/J assignments (E-value above 1e-6), missing CDR3, stop codons, out-of-frame junctions, or ambiguous translated residues were removed. A V3J clonotype was defined by an identical inferred V gene, J gene, and CDR3 amino acid sequence. Percentage overlap between repertoires was computed as shared unique clonotypes divided by the size of the smaller repertoire. Repertoire richness was assessed with RTK rarefaction, the Chao1 estimator, and Recon v2.1 estimates of unobserved clonotypes. For all TCRbeta clonotypes obtained by the gDNA method from four donors, generation probabilities were computed with OLGA. Drawn from immuneACCESS, this table holds only the in-frame rearrangements with V and J called that TCRdb kept. Clones are partly lost; checked studies trace under half to an unresolved V gene and leave the rest unexplained. V, J and clone size derive from that table, while D and trimming were established from the DNA sequence. The sample table contains around 2.5 million clones; only one count was recorded for 90% to 95% of them. The ten top clones hold approximately 0.36% of the sample.

The sequencing sample was made of naive CD4+ T cells from PBMCs. Sample cell subset or site, as interpreted from the label and publication: CD45RA+ positively selected. Recombination linked TRBV28 to TRBJ2-5, with the D assignment possibly TRBD1 or TRBD2, given 5 matching bases for each. The clonotype was recovered from a young man in good health. Some clones in this sample may be carry-over from other donors' samples. In nucleotide form, the sequence is TGTGCCAGCAGTTTATGGCAGCGGACGGGACGGGAGACCCAGTACTTC. This encodes CASSLWQRTGRETQYF.